This T cell receptor beta chain emerged from a study of early T cells in non-severe SARS-CoV-2 infection. Study information: Sequencing targeted bulk RNA from unsorted whole blood, leaving chains unpaired.

Each single cDNA molecule received a unique molecular identifier. From the 5' RACE reads, TCRdb called clonotypes with MiXCR, one entry per CDR3 protein. Of fewer than 45,000 distinct CDR3 sequences in the sample, 5% to 6.5% are singletons; the top ten hold 6.5% to 8.5%. Unmatched junction bases numbered 5, after V lost 6 bases and J lost 6 bases. The CDR3 length is 14 residues. The germline V gene has CDR1 SGHVS and CDR2 FNYEAQ. This clonotype was recorded many times. Its antigen is still unknown. Study-wide results and limits: Sequences matched to VDJdb favored anti-spike CD8 responses, while private and CD4 specificities were missed.

This receptor was identified in an adult who was a healthcare worker with PCR-confirmed SARS-CoV-2 infection or an uninfected control (not recorded which). The specimen was whole blood. J is TRBJ2-5 and V is TRBV7-6; 12 bases match TRBD2. CDR3 sequence: CASSPTSGGQTQYF. The CDR3, as DNA: TGTGCCAGCAGTCCGACTAGCGGGGGACAGACCCAGTACTTC. The whole variable domain, filled in from reference TRBV7-6 and TRBJ2-5, reads GAGVSQSPRYKVTKRGQDVALRCDPISGHVSLYWYRQALGQGPEFLTYFNYEAQQDKSGLPNDRFSAERPEGSISTLTIQRTEQRDSAMYRCASSPTSGGQTQYFGPGTRLLVL.